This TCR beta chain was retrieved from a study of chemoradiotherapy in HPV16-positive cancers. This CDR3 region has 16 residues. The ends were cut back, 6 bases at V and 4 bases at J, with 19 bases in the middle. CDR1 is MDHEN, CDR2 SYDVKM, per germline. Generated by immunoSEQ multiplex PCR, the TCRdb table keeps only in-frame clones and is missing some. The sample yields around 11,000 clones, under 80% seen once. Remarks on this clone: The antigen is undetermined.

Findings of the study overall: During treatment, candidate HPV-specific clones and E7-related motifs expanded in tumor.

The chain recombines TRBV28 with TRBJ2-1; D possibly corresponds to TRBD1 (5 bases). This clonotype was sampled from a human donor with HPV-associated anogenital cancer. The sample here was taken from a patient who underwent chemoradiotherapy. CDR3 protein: CASREPGRVWYNEQFF. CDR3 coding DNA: TGTGCCAGCAGGGAACCCGGCAGGGTATGGTACAATGAGCAGTTCTTC.